This passage covers 16 T cell receptor beta chains from one sample sequenced in a study of blood T cell repertoires in COVID-19. The method was immunoSEQ multiplex PCR; TCRdb's version includes in-frame clones alone and lacks a portion of them. The sample lists hundreds of thousands of clones; over 75% were seen once. The specimen sequenced was PBMCs or T cells enriched from blood (not recorded which). These receptors were collected from a woman in her fifties or sixties who had recovered from COVID-19.

This clone is a singleton in its sample. CDR3 in amino acids: CASSPGTGGDGELFF. DNA for the CDR3: TGTGCCAGCAGTCCCGGGACAGGGGGCGACGGGGAGCTGTTTTTT. The rearrangement uses TRBV2 and TRBJ2-2, with 12 positions matching TRBD1. CDR1 is SNHLY and CDR2 is FYNNEI in the germline V gene. The J segment lost 7 bases and the V segment lost 5 bases, leaving 5 bases of the junction unmatched. The CDR3 spans 15 residues.

This clone has more than one count but fewer than ten. This rearrangement joins TRBV19 to TRBJ2-2; D perhaps matches TRBD1 (5 bases). CDR3 size: 11 residues. V lost 10 bases and J 3 bases, leaving 6 bases between the germline ends. Germline V gene data show CDR1 as LNHDA and CDR2 as SQIVND (reference sequence). Here the CDR3 DNA reads TGTGCCACGACAGACACCGGGGAGCTGTTTTTT. Translating gives CATTDTGELFF.

The genes are TRBV10-2 and TRBJ2-1; 8 bases match TRBD2. This CDR3 spans 16 amino acids. Per the germline V gene, CDR1 is WSHSY and CDR2 is SAAADI. J gave up 2 bases and V 8 bases, and 11 bases lay outside the gene matches. In nucleotides, the CDR3 is TGCGCCAGCTCCACTACTAGCGGTAGGACCTACAATGAGCAGTTCTTC. Protein sequence: CASSTTSGRTYNEQFF.

This chain links TRBV10-1 with TRBJ2-1; 7 bases are a match to TRBD1. After removal of 0 bases from V and 3 bases from J, the junction contained 5 bases not matched to a gene. This CDR3 has 16 residues. Germline loops: CDR1 WNHNN, CDR2 SYGVQD (reference sequence). CDR3 amino acids: CASSESIPGGYNEQFF. The CDR3 DNA reads TGCGCCAGCAGTGAGTCGATCCCAGGGGGCTACAATGAGCAGTTCTTC.

The CDR3 sequence: CSVEDTSGSIDEQFF. The CDR3 DNA follows: TGCAGCGTTGAAGATACTAGCGGGAGTATAGATGAGCAGTTCTTC. The chain employs TRBV29-1 and TRBJ2-1, with 11 bases matching TRBD2. Trimming took 0 bases from V and 8 from J; bases not matched to a gene: 6. Germline V gives CDR1 SQVTM, CDR2 ANQGSEA. CDR3 length equals 15 residues.

This clone has a single count. The CDR3 nucleotides read TGTGCCAGCAGCTTCATATCCAGGGGTGTGACTGAAGCTTTCTTT. Translating it yields CASSFISRGVTEAFF. The rearrangement links TRBV7-3 to TRBJ1-1; possible D gene TRBD1, 6 bases. The CDR3 has 15 amino acids. V lost 3 bases to trimming and J lost 5 bases, with 16 bases between them. The V gene's germline CDR1 is SGHTA and CDR2 FQGTGA. The complete variable domain, with remaining parts taken from reference TRBV7-3 and TRBJ1-1, reads GAGVSQTPSNKVTEKGKYVELRCDPISGHTALYWYRQSLGQGPEFLIYFQGTGAADDSGLPNDRFFAVRPEGSVSTLKIQRTERGDSAVYLCASSFISRGVTEAFFGQGTRLTVV.

The rearrangement links TRBV24-1 to TRBJ1-5; possible D gene TRBD1, 5 bases. Between the trimmed V and J ends, which lost 3 bases and 5 bases, there was a span of 7 bases. The CDR3 has 13 amino acids. Germline loops: CDR1 KGHDR, CDR2 SFDVKD. The CDR3 DNA sequence: TGTGCCACCAGTGATCGGGGGGATCAGCCCCAGCATTTT. Encoded protein: CATSDRGDQPQHF.

The gene calls are TRBV5-6 and TRBJ1-4, with unresolved D. This CDR3 has 14 amino acids. Trimming pared 4 bases from V and 5 bases from J, leaving 12 bases between. The germline V gene encodes CDR1 SGHDT and CDR2 YYEEEE. CDR3 residues: CASSASPRNEKLFF. In DNA, the CDR3 is TGTGCCAGCAGCGCAAGCCCCCGCAATGAAAAACTGTTTTTT. The full variable domain, rest sourced from reference TRBV5-6 and TRBJ1-4, is DAGVTQSPTHLIKTRGQQVTLRCSPKSGHDTVSWYQQALGQGPQFIFQYYEEEERQRGNFPDRFSGHQFPNYSSELNVNALLLGDSALYLCASSASPRNEKLFFGSGTQLSVL.

The chain couples TRBV15 to TRBJ2-2, with TRBD2 matching 7 bases. The trim removed 3 bases at V and 1 base at J, leaving 2 bases unmatched. Germline V lookup: CDR1 LNHNV, CDR2 YYDKDF (reference sequence). This CDR3 spans 15 amino acids. The CDR3 region is CATSRLAVNTGELFF. CDR3 nucleotide sequence: TGTGCCACCAGCAGGCTAGCGGTGAACACCGGGGAGCTGTTTTTT.

The chain recombines TRBV2 with TRBJ2-7; 13 positions agree with TRBD2. This CDR3 is 15 amino acids long. J gave up 5 bases and V 1 base, and 2 bases lay outside the gene matches. Germline V gives CDR1 SNHLY, CDR2 FYNNEI. The CDR3 spells CASSEGTSGGNEQYF. The CDR3 coding sequence is TGTGCCAGCAGTGAAGGGACTAGCGGGGGCAACGAGCAGTACTTC.

V is TRBV2 and J is TRBJ1-1; D unresolved. In germline, CDR1 is SNHLY, CDR2 FYNNEI. This CDR3 has 11 residues. Trimming cost V 8 bases and J 5 bases, with 9 bases left between them. The CDR3 DNA follows: TGTGCCAGCTTACCGGAGACTGAAGCTTTCTTT. It codes for CASLPETEAFF.

V is TRBV11-2 and J is TRBJ1-1; D gene uncertain. V lost 2 bases, J lost 3 bases, and 13 bases lay in between. The V gene's germline CDR1 is SGHAT and CDR2 FQNNGV. This CDR3 region has 15 residues. The CDR3 loop reads CASSLFAGGDTEAFF. The CDR3 DNA is TGTGCCAGCAGCTTATTTGCGGGCGGCGACACTGAAGCTTTCTTT.

The V gene is TRBV6-5, the J gene TRBJ1-4; 11 bases are shared with TRBD1. Germline trimming cut 7 bases from V and 7 bases from J; bases unmatched to any gene: 8. The CDR3 consists of 15 residues. The germline gives CDR1 MNHEY, CDR2 SVGAGI. CDR3 coding DNA: TGTGCCAGCAATACGGACAGGGGGCGAGGTGAAAAACTGTTTTTT. Protein product: CASNTDRGRGEKLFF.

The gene calls are TRBV5-4 and TRBJ1-1; no clear D gene. Germline-derived CDR1 and CDR2 are SGHNT and YYREEE (reference sequence). The germline V and J ends were trimmed by 1 base and 1 base, with 11 bases remaining between them. The length of the CDR3 is 15 residues. In DNA, the CDR3 is TGTGCCAGCAGCTTGCTGGGCGGGTCGAACACTGAAGCTTTCTTT. As protein: CASSLLGGSNTEAFF.

The gene calls are TRBV6-2 or TRBV6-3 and TRBJ1-2; unclear D gene. V was pared by 5 bases and J by 6 bases, with 10 bases between. The CDR3 loop spans 12 amino acids. CDR1 and CDR2 (germline): MNHEY, SVGEGT. The CDR3 DNA follows: TGTGCCAGCAGTCAAAACATGGATGGCTACACCTTC. This encodes CASSQNMDGYTF.

This chain links TRBV11-3 with TRBJ1-1; D gene uncertain. CDR1 SGHNT and CDR2 YENEEA come from the germline V gene. The CDR3 runs 13 residues. Trimming took 1 base from V and 6 from J, leaving 9 bases between them. As DNA, the CDR3 is TGTGCCAGCAGCTTAGGGGAGACCGCTGAAGCTTTCTTT. Its protein product is CASSLGETAEAFF.